A selection of T cell receptor beta chains follows, all from one sample in a study of pediatric ulcerative colitis. Profiling relied on immunoSEQ multiplex PCR, and the TCRdb table lists in-frame clones only, not all of them. The sample yields tens of thousands of clones, 87% seen once. Specimen: blood. These receptors all come from a boy between 10 and 17 years old who was a control in a study of pediatric ulcerative colitis. Each CDR3 is given with its conserved first and last residue. D genes are given only for firm matches. Some rows have no size entry. The others give once, few or many, or a class for an expanded clone.

abundance,d_gene,v_gene,j_gene,CDR3nt,CDR3aa
NA,NA,TRBV4-3,TRBJ2-3,TGCGCCAGCAGCCAAGTACGGAGATGGGATACGCAGTATTTT,CASSQVRRWDTQYF
NA,TRBD2,TRBV5-1,TRBJ2-1,TGCGCCAGCAGCGCCTCGGGACTAGCGGGGGCGACGATAAACAATGAGCAGTTCTTC,CASSASGLAGATINNEQFF
NA,TRBD2,TRBV10-3,TRBJ2-1,TGTGCCATCAGCTCGCGGGAGGGCCACAATGAGCAGTTCTTC,CAISSREGHNEQFF
NA,NA,TRBV5-8,TRBJ1-4,TGTGCCAGCAGCTTGGGTTTGGCAGCAACTAATGAAAAACTGTTTTTT,CASSLGLAATNEKLFF
once,NA,TRBV5-1,TRBJ2-5,TGCGCCAGCAGCTTGAAGGGGAGCGAGACCCAGTACTTC,CASSLKGSETQYF
few,TRBD2,TRBV6-4,TRBJ2-2,TGTGCCAGCAGCGGCGAAGCGGGGCCGGGTGGGGAGCTGTTTTTT,CASSGEAGPGGELFF
NA,NA,TRBV5-1,TRBJ1-3,TGCGCCAGCAGCTTAGGTTACTCTGGAAACACCATATATTTT,CASSLGYSGNTIYF
NA,TRBD2,TRBV7-2,TRBJ2-7,TGTGCCAGCAGCTTAGGCGGGACGACTAGCGGTTACGAGCAGTACTTC,CASSLGGTTSGYEQYF
NA,NA,TRBV6-5,TRBJ1-6,TGTGCCAGCAGTCCGGGGGGAGGGTTAGGATCACCCCTCCACTTT,CASSPGGGLGSPLHF
NA,NA,TRBV28,TRBJ1-1,TGTGCCAGCAGTTTAGTAGTAGGGGACACTGAAGCTTTCTTT,CASSLVVGDTEAFF
NA,TRBD1,TRBV30,TRBJ1-6,TGTGCCTGGAGTGTAGGCCGGACAGGGAATAATTCACCCCTCCACTTT,CAWSVGRTGNNSPLHF
NA,NA,TRBV7-2,TRBJ2-1,TGTGCCAGCAGCAAAGGCCCGGACGGGGCTGAGCAGTTCTTC,CASSKGPDGAEQFF
NA,TRBD1,TRBV7-3,TRBJ1-1,TGTGCCAGCAGCTTAAGGGGGACAGCGAACACTGAAGCTTTCTTT,CASSLRGTANTEAFF
once,NA,TRBV28,TRBJ2-4,TGTGCCAGCAGTCCGATCACAAACATTCAGTACTTC,CASSPITNIQYF
NA,NA,TRBV18,TRBJ2-4,TGTGCCAGCTCACCACTCGTCCAGACCAAAAACATTCAGTACTTC,CASSPLVQTKNIQYF
NA,TRBD1,TRBV7-8,TRBJ1-3,TGTGCCAGCAGCCAAAAGACCACAGGGGGCCCTGGAAACACCATATATTTT,CASSQKTTGGPGNTIYF
NA,NA,TRBV28,TRBJ2-7,TGTGCCAGCAGTTTATTTCTCGCGGGCCCCTACGAGCAGTACTTC,CASSLFLAGPYEQYF
NA,NA,TRBV9,TRBJ2-7,TGTGCCAGCAGCGTATCCGGGGGTTTAACCTACGAGCAGTACTTC,CASSVSGGLTYEQYF
once,NA,TRBV7-6,TRBJ1-5,TGTGCCAGCAGCTTAGCGTCCGGGGGGCGTAGCAATCAGCCCCAGCATTTT,CASSLASGGRSNQPQHF
NA,NA,TRBV19,TRBJ1-1,TGTGCCAGTAGTCGATACTTCAGGGGCACTGAAGCTTTCTTT,CASSRYFRGTEAFF
NA,TRBD1,TRBV27,TRBJ2-1,TGTGCCAGCAGTTTCAGTTCAGGGGGCGGATACTCCTACAATGAGCAGTTCTTC,CASSFSSGGGYSYNEQFF
NA,NA,TRBV6-4,TRBJ2-2,TGTGCCAGCAGTGACTCCCCAGGGGCATTATACACCGGGGAGCTGTTTTTT,CASSDSPGALYTGELFF
NA,TRBD1,TRBV10-3,TRBJ2-1,TGTGCCATCAGTGACTCGATTAACAGGGGGCTTCATGAGCAGTTCTTC,CAISDSINRGLHEQFF
NA,NA,TRBV25-1,TRBJ1-4,TGTGCCAGCGAGGACAGACGAAAGGAAAAACTGTTTTTT,CASEDRRKEKLFF
medium-sized,NA,TRBV2,TRBJ2-2,TGTGCCAGCAGTCCCGTCTCCTTCTCTACCGGGGAGCTGTTTTTT,CASSPVSFSTGELFF
NA,NA,TRBV5-1,TRBJ1-1,TGCGCCAGCAGCATTGGGGGCAGGGGAGTCACTGAAGCTTTCTTT,CASSIGGRGVTEAFF
few,NA,TRBV5-1,TRBJ1-5,TGCGCCAGCAGCTTGGCCCCAGTGGGGATTAATCAGCCCCAGCATTTT,CASSLAPVGINQPQHF
NA,NA,TRBV5-8,TRBJ1-4,TGTGCCAGCAGCTCCAGGGTAGCGGGGGAAAAACTGTTTTTT,CASSSRVAGEKLFF
NA,TRBD1,TRBV19,TRBJ2-7,TGTGCCAGTAGTTTGGGACAGGGACACTACGAGCAGTACTTC,CASSLGQGHYEQYF
NA,NA,TRBV7-8,TRBJ2-1,TGTGCCAGCAGCTTAGCGGCGGGGAGCTCCTACAATGAGCAGTTCTTC,CASSLAAGSSYNEQFF
NA,TRBD1,TRBV4-1,TRBJ1-2,TGCGCCAGCAGCACCATCAGGGAGGGGGCGTCTATCTATGGCTACACCTTC,CASSTIREGASIYGYTF
NA,NA,TRBV29-1,TRBJ1-1,TGCAGCGTTGATTTTTTGGGGCAGGGGATAACTGAAGCTTTCTTT,CSVDFLGQGITEAFF
NA,NA,TRBV18,TRBJ1-2,TGTGCCAGCTCACCACCTGGGCAGGAAGGCACCTTC,CASSPPGQEGTF
NA,NA,TRBV7-2,TRBJ2-7,TGTGCCAGCAGCGGTACAGGGACCTACGAGCAGTACTTC,CASSGTGTYEQYF
NA,TRBD2,TRBV25-1,TRBJ2-7,TGTGCCAGCAGTGACTCTAGCGGGATAGATGGTACCTACGAGCAGTACTTC,CASSDSSGIDGTYEQYF
NA,TRBD1,TRBV4-1,TRBJ2-7,TGCGCCAGCAGCCAAGTGGGAGGACAGGGAACCTACGAGCAGTACTTC,CASSQVGGQGTYEQYF
NA,NA,TRBV2,TRBJ2-5,TGTGCCAGCAGTGGGGCAGGGGCTAGGGAGACCCAGTACTTC,CASSGAGARETQYF
NA,NA,TRBV6-1,TRBJ1-1,TGTGCCAGCAGTGAAACGAGGGATATGAACACTGAAGCTTTCTTT,CASSETRDMNTEAFF
NA,NA,TRBV15,TRBJ1-3,TGTGCCACCAGCGGATACAGTGGAAACACCATATATTTT,CATSGYSGNTIYF
NA,NA,TRBV6-1,TRBJ1-1,TGTGCCAGCAGCGCAAACCCGACAGTGAACACTGAAGCTTTCTTT,CASSANPTVNTEAFF
NA,TRBD2,TRBV2,TRBJ2-7,TGTGCCAGCAGTGAGGGACTAGCGGAAATCTACGAGCAGTACTTC,CASSEGLAEIYEQYF
NA,NA,TRBV12-5,TRBJ1-3,TGTGCTAGTGGTCTCGACCGTTTCGGGGATTTT,CASGLDRFGDF
NA,NA,TRBV7-9,TRBJ1-4,TGTGCCAGCAGCTTAGCAAGGACAGTGAATGAAAAACTGTTTTTT,CASSLARTVNEKLFF
NA,NA,TRBV7-2,TRBJ2-5,TGTGCCAGCAGCTTAGAGGCTAGAGGAGGGACCCAGTACTTC,CASSLEARGGTQYF
NA,NA,TRBV7-9,TRBJ2-2,TGTGCCAGCAGCTCCACTGGGCTGGGGGAGCTGTTTTTT,CASSSTGLGELFF
NA,NA,TRBV5-1,TRBJ2-3,TGCGCCAGCAGCTTGTTTGAAGATACGCAGTATTTT,CASSLFEDTQYF
NA,NA,TRBV6-6,TRBJ1-1,TGTGCCAGCAGTTACTCAAACACTGAAGCTTTCTTT,CASSYSNTEAFF
NA,NA,TRBV4-3,TRBJ2-2,TGCGCCAGCAGCCAAGAACAGGGTGGGGCCGGGGAGCTGTTTTTT,CASSQEQGGAGELFF
NA,TRBD1,TRBV28,TRBJ1-5,TGTGCCAGCAGTTTACCCACGACAGGGATCCGACAGCCCCAGCATTTT,CASSLPTTGIRQPQHF
NA,TRBD2,TRBV28,TRBJ2-1,TGTGCCAGCAGCCCTAGCGGGCCCCTCTACAATGAGCAGTTCTTC,CASSPSGPLYNEQFF
NA,NA,TRBV7-2,TRBJ1-2,TGTGCCAGCAGCTTAGCATCGGTACGTGGCTACACCTTC,CASSLASVRGYTF
few,NA,TRBV9,TRBJ1-2,TGTGCCAGCAGCGTAGAGTCAGATGGCTACACCTTC,CASSVESDGYTF